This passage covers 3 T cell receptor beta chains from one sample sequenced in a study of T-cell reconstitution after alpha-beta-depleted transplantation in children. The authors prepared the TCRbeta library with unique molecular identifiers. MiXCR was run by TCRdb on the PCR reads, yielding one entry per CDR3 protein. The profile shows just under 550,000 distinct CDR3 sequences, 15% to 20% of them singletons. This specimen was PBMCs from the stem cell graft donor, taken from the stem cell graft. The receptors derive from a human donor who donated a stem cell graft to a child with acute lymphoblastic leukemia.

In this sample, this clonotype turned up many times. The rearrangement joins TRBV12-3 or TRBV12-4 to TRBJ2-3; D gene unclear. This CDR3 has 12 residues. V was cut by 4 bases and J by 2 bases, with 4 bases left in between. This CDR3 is CASSSPTDTQYF. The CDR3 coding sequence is TGTGCCAGCAGTTCCCCCACAGATACGCAGTATTTT.

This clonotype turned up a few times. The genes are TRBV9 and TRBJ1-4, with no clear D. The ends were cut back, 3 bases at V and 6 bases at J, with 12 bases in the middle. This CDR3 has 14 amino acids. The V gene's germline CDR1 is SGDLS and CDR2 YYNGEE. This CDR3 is CASSALGDDEKLFF. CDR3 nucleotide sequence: TGTGCCAGCAGCGCCTTGGGAGATGATGAAAAACTGTTTTTT.

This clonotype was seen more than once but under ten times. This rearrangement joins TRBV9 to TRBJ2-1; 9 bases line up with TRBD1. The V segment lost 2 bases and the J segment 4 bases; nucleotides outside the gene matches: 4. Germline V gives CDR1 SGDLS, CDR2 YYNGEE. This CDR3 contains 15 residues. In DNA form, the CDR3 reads TGTGCCAGCAGCGTTGGGACAGGGCTTTACAATGAGCAGTTCTTC. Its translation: CASSVGTGLYNEQFF.